This TCR beta chain was recorded in a study of blood T cell repertoires in COVID-19 (dated by TCRdb to 2019 to 2021). In the study overall: Collaborator samples came from the United States, Italy and Spain and covered acute and convalescent phases of COVID-19. The prospective study material was composed of cDNA or gDNA derived from T cells, B-cell-depleted T cells, or PBMCs. The dataset comprised deeply sampled blood TCRbeta repertoires from subjects exposed to, actively infected with, or recovered from COVID-19. The repertoires were released in a freely available public database meant as a resource for research on the immune response to SARS-CoV-2. The samples were drawn from two sources: the first 160 participants of the ongoing ImmuneRACE study, and about 1,300 subjects contributed by 6 global collaborators. Sample metadata almost always included a de-identified subject ID, COVID-19 status, age in years and sex. Where available, HLA class I and class II types were obtained from metadata supplied by the sample provider rather than from assay-based typing. Study-level results and caveats: The quantity of clinical and demographic metadata differed by source and by participant and was supplied without curation.

The collaborating institutions used their own protocols to collect whole blood in K2EDTA tubes. Collaborator samples were shipped for TCRbeta analysis as frozen whole blood, isolated PBMCs, or DNA extracted from either sample type. Details on this clone: Its cognate antigen has yet to be identified. The input lacks base qualities; no much larger clone sits a single base away.

Its CDR3 holds 12 amino acids, cysteine through phenylalanine. The retained sequence is limited to the CDR3, 36 bases, with the frame set at the first base. V sheds 0 bases and J sheds 8 bases, leaving 7 bases between their ends. CDR1 and CDR2, per the germline V gene, are MNHNS and SASEGT. TCRbeta CDR3 regions were amplified from genomic DNA using the immunoSEQ Assay, a bias-controlled multiplex PCR. In the authors' own workflow: Nucleated cell counts per sample were estimated from amplification of reference gene primers within the assay. Sequence reads were collapsed and filtered to measure the absolute abundance of every unique TCRbeta CDR3 rearrangement. For each sample, productive Simpson clonality was calculated as the square root of Simpson's diversity index over productive rearrangements. The source is immuneACCESS, and TCRdb retained only in-frame sequences with V and J called. Part of the clones is not carried over; for the studies checked, unresolved V genes explain less than half of this, and the remainder is unexplained. The V and J calls and clone size are taken from that table; D and trimming were inferred from the DNA. The sample data list under 300,000 clones, and approximately 86% of these were observed just once. Less than 8.5% of the sample belongs to the ten largest clones.

The sequencing input was peripheral blood. This TCR came from a woman in her seventies with active or convalescent COVID-19. Here the chain combines TRBV6-1 and TRBJ1-1, and perhaps TRBD1 as D gene, on 5 matching bases. The nucleotide sequence reads TGTGCCAGCAGTGAAGCCAGGGTGGAAGCTTTCTTT. It is translated as CASSEARVEAFF.